This entry lists 10 T cell receptor beta chains sequenced from one sample in a study of shared clonotypes between healthy human individuals. Only in-frame clones appear in the TCRdb table, and some are missing; sequencing was by immunoSEQ multiplex PCR. The table has 450,000 to 500,000 clones, over 70% seen once. The specimen was PBMCs. These receptors originate from a middle-aged woman in good health. Some clones in this sample may be carry-over from other donors' samples.

Concerning this clone itself: Relative to the germline gene, one junction end is altered; a read error may explain this. This same CDR3 is encoded by further DNA sequences in the sample. The chain employs TRBV30 and TRBJ1-1; D uncertain. CDR3 length: 15 amino acids. Germline V lookup: CDR1 GTSNPN, CDR2 SVGIG (reference sequence). The DNA of the CDR3 is TGTGCCTGGAGCCTTGTACAGAAAAAGAACACTGAGGCTTTCTTT. It is translated as CAWSLVQKKNTEAFF.

This clone was seen more than once but under ten times. The chain links TRBV6-4 to TRBJ2-6; no clear D. CDR1 MRHNA and CDR2 SNTAGT come from the germline V gene. The germline V and J ends were trimmed by 3 bases and 0 bases, with 6 bases remaining between them. The CDR3 length is 15 residues. CDR3 nucleotide sequence: TGTGCCAGCAGTGAGGGCGACTCTGGGGCCAACGTCCTGACTTTC. Its translation is CASSEGDSGANVLTF.

The chain couples TRBV9 to TRBJ2-1; 7 nucleotides agree with TRBD1. The germline CDR1 and CDR2 sequences are SGDLS and YYNGEE. This CDR3 is 15 amino acids long. V gave up 0 bases and J gave up 8 bases; unmatched junction bases: 8. CDR3 loop: CASSVEGARGDEQFF. CDR3 bases: TGTGCCAGCAGCGTAGAGGGGGCGCGAGGGGATGAGCAGTTCTTC.

This clone appeared once. V is TRBV6-5 and J is TRBJ1-5, with D maybe TRBD1 (5 bases). Trimming shortened V by 0 bases and J by 5 bases, and 11 bases separated the two germline ends. The CDR3 contains 15 residues. Germline values: CDR1 MNHEY, CDR2 SVGAGI. Here the CDR3 DNA reads TGTGCCAGCAGTTACTCCCGGGACGGCCATCAGCCCCAGCATTTT. Encoded protein: CASSYSRDGHQPQHF.

The chain employs TRBV7-6 and TRBJ1-3; no clear D. Germline lookup yields CDR1 SGHVS and CDR2 FNYEAQ. CDR3 length: 15 residues. V was clipped by 3 bases and J by 8 bases, with 17 bases between them. CDR3 sequence: CASSFGQAAVDTIYF. The CDR3 bases are TGTGCCAGCAGCTTCGGGCAGGCGGCCGTGGACACCATATATTTT.

This clone was detected a few times. This chain links TRBV10-1 with TRBJ2-4; possible D gene TRBD1, 5 bases. V was clipped by 2 bases and J by 1 base, with 12 bases between them. CDR3 length: 16 residues. Germline V gene data show CDR1 as WNHNN and CDR2 as SYGVQD (reference sequence). CDR3 coding DNA: TGCGCCAGCAGTGAGGGGGCAGGTATTGCCAAAAACATTCAGTACTTC. Protein: CASSEGAGIAKNIQYF.

As for this clone: A read error is likely here: a far larger clone is one base away. Other DNA sequences from this sample encode an identical CDR3 as well. The V and J genes are TRBV18 and TRBJ2-5; possibly TRBD2 for D (5 bases). The CDR3 loop spans 11 amino acids. Germline V CDR1 and CDR2: KGHSH, LQKENI. V shed 2 bases and J shed 9 bases, with 7 bases lying between them. Here the CDR3 DNA reads TGTGCCAGCTCACCAGAGGGTGCCCAGTACTTC. Protein product: CASSPEGAQYF.

The V gene is TRBV19, the J gene TRBJ1-1; D not certain. This CDR3 region has 13 residues. The germline CDR1 and CDR2 sequences are LNHDA and SQIVND (reference sequence). The V gene lost 8 bases and the J gene lost 1 base, with 11 bases spanning the gap. The DNA of the CDR3 is TGTGCCAGTCGGGAGTCCCGGAACACTGAAGCTTTCTTT. This encodes CASRESRNTEAFF.

The table lists this clone with a count of one. This chain uses TRBV25-1 with TRBJ2-3, with D possibly being TRBD2 (6 bases). This CDR3 spans 17 amino acids. Germline lookup yields CDR1 MGHDK and CDR2 SYGVNS. The ends were cut back, 5 bases at V and 3 bases at J, with 21 bases in the middle. In DNA, the CDR3 is TGTGCCAGCAGTCCCCCTACTCAGGCGGGACGGACAGATACGCAGTATTTT. Its protein product is CASSPPTQAGRTDTQYF.

With respect to this clone: Since a far larger clone is one base different, this is likely a read error. The CDR3 DNA reads TGTGCCATCAGTGAGTCTCTGGGTATAGGTTCGGCTGAAGCTTTCTTT. Translated, it gives CAISESLGIGSAEAFF. This rearrangement joins TRBV10-3 to TRBJ1-1; the D is unclear. Germline assignment: CDR1 ENHRY and CDR2 SYGVKD. CDR3 size: 16 residues. V lost 0 bases and J 6 bases, leaving 17 bases between the germline ends.